These T cell receptor beta chains were read from a single sample in a study of response to subunit inactivated influenza vaccine. TCRdb itself ran the RT-PCR reads through MiXCR, one entry per CDR3 protein. Here the sample spans approximately 520,000 distinct CDR3 sequences, about 25% being singletons. Sequenced material: CD4+ T cells sorted from PBMCs, taken 4 to 6 days after vaccination. The receptors originated from a man aged 45 to 65 who received an inactivated influenza vaccine. CDR3s include the opening cysteine and the closing phenylalanine or tryptophan. A D gene is named only where the DNA matches it firmly. The size of a clone is reported for some rows only, either as once, few or many, or as a class for expanded clones.

j_call | clone_size | cdr3_length | d_call | v_call | cdr3_aa | cdr3_nt
TRBJ1-4 | NA | 15 | TRBD1 | TRBV6-2/TRBV6-3 | CASSIPGTGNEKLFF | TGTGCCAGCAGCATTCCCGGGACAGGGAACGAAAAACTGTTTTTT
TRBJ2-3 | few | 16 | NA | TRBV6-1 | CASSESMGGGADTQYF | TGTGCCAGCAGTGAATCGATGGGAGGGGGCGCAGATACGCAGTATTTT
TRBJ1-5 | few | 17 | NA | TRBV4-1 | CASSRTGARGGNQPQHF | TGCGCCAGCAGCCGGACTGGGGCCAGGGGTGGCAATCAGCCCCAGCATTTT
TRBJ2-5 | many | 14 | NA | TRBV12-3/TRBV12-4 | CASSPGTPQETQYF | TGTGCCAGCAGCCCAGGAACTCCCCAAGAGACCCAGTACTTC
TRBJ2-3 | NA | 16 | TRBD2 | TRBV6-5 | CASSSGTSSRTDTQYF | TGTGCCAGCAGTTCCGGGACTAGCTCCCGCACAGATACGCAGTATTTT
TRBJ2-1 | few | 13 | TRBD1 | TRBV7-9 | CASRLTGNNEQFF | TGTGCCAGCAGATTGACAGGGAACAATGAGCAGTTCTTC
TRBJ2-4 | NA | 13 | TRBD2 | TRBV20-1 | CSGEFSGTNIQYF | TGCAGTGGCGAGTTTAGCGGGACGAACATTCAGTACTTC
TRBJ2-7 | few | 16 | TRBD2 | TRBV20-1 | CSARESTSGFDYEQYF | TGCAGTGCTAGAGAAAGCACTAGCGGGTTCGACTACGAGCAGTACTTC
TRBJ2-7 | NA | 15 | TRBD2 | TRBV28 | CASNQGGTSSSEQYF | TGTGCCAGCAATCAAGGGGGGACTAGCAGCTCCGAGCAGTACTTC
TRBJ1-4 | NA | 15 | TRBD1 | TRBV7-9 | CASSDGQVGGEKLFF | TGTGCCAGCAGCGACGGACAGGTTGGAGGTGAAAAACTGTTTTTT
TRBJ1-3 | many | 15 | NA | TRBV15 | CATSRDGRHGNTIYF | TGTGCCACCAGCAGAGATGGGCGACACGGAAACACCATATATTTT
TRBJ2-1 | few | 15 | TRBD2 | TRBV20-1 | CSAISGTSSYNEQFF | TGCAGTGCTATTTCCGGGACTAGCTCCTACAATGAGCAGTTCTTC
TRBJ2-1 | NA | 17 | TRBD1 | TRBV4-2 | CASSQEAGTGSYNEQFF | TGTGCCAGCAGCCAAGAGGCCGGGACAGGTTCCTACAATGAGCAGTTCTTC
TRBJ2-7 | NA | 16 | NA | TRBV5-6 | CASSPKRTSYSYEQYF | TGTGCCAGCAGCCCAAAAAGGACGTCTTACTCCTACGAGCAGTACTTC
TRBJ2-5 | few | 12 | NA | TRBV29-1 | CSVARVSETQYF | TGCAGCGTTGCCAGGGTGTCAGAGACCCAGTACTTC
TRBJ2-5 | few | 18 | NA | TRBV6-5 | CASSYSPGQPTEQETQYF | TGTGCCAGCAGTTACTCACCGGGACAACCCACCGAACAAGAGACCCAGTACTTC